This T cell receptor beta chain emerged from a study of OX40 agonist ivuxolimab in advanced cancers. Germline loops: CDR1 GTSNPN, CDR2 SVGIG (reference sequence). The CDR3 totals 11 residues. V shed 8 bases and J shed 1 base, with 8 bases lying between them. TCRdb's copy holds only in-frame clones and misses some; the assay was immunoSEQ multiplex PCR. Altogether about 73,000 clones are present, about 86% being singletons, with the ten largest covering about 0.7%. Specimen: CD4+ or CD8+ T cells sorted from blood, collected in a trial of the OX40 agonist ivuxolimab. The J gene is TRBJ1-1, the V gene TRBV30; unclear D gene. The sequence was obtained from an adult with an advanced solid tumor such as melanoma, head and neck, liver or kidney cancer. CDR3 sequence (DNA): TGTGCCCGTCGTGAGAACACTGAAGCTTTCTTT. Translation: CARRENTEAFF.